This T cell receptor beta chain was profiled in a study of blood T cell repertoires in COVID-19. In germline, CDR1 is MNHNY, CDR2 SVGAGI (reference sequence). V lost 4 bases to trimming and J lost 9 bases, with 13 bases between them. CDR3 length equals 14 residues. Profiling relied on immunoSEQ multiplex PCR, and the TCRdb table lists in-frame clones only, not all of them. Seen here are about 240,000 clones, roughly four fifths observed once, and the top ten hold less than 4%. Cohorts were determined from participant-reported clinical history. This receptor was taken from a woman between 40 and 55 years old who had been exposed to COVID-19. The chain links TRBV6-6 to TRBJ1-6; perhaps TRBD1 as D (5 bases). Source material: PBMCs or T cells enriched from blood (not recorded which). The CDR3 nucleotides are TGTGCCAGCAGTTCAGTGGGGGGTCCTTCACCCCTCCACTTT. Translating it yields CASSSVGGPSPLHF.